Listed below are T cell receptor beta chains from one sample, sequenced in a study of blood T cells in healthy people across ages. A single record per CDR3 protein comes from TCRdb applying MiXCR to the 5' RACE reads. The sample lists about 380,000 distinct CDR3 sequences, roughly half seen once, with under 65% in the top ten. Material: blood. These receptors all come from a man aged 60 to 69 in good health. CDR3s include the opening cysteine and the closing phenylalanine or tryptophan. A D gene is named only where the DNA matches it firmly. Clone size is stated in some rows and not others, as once, few, many or a class when expanded.

D gene	V gene	clone size	J gene	CDR3 DNA	CDR3 protein
.	TRBV20-1	.	TRBJ1-1	TGCAGTGCTAGACGAGGCAGGGTGAACACTGAAGCTTTCTTT	CSARRGRVNTEAFF
.	TRBV15	few	TRBJ2-3	TGTGCCACCAGCTCGAGGGCGGATACGCAGTATTTT	CATSSRADTQYF
.	TRBV7-2	.	TRBJ2-1	TGTGCCAGCAGCTTAGTGTGGCAGGCGGTTCACAATGAGCAGTTCTTC	CASSLVWQAVHNEQFF
TRBD1	TRBV2	few	TRBJ1-2	TGTGCCAGCAGCGCCGACAGGGCATATGGCTACACCTTC	CASSADRAYGYTF
.	TRBV10-3	many	TRBJ2-5	TGTGCCATCAGTGAGTCCGGGGCCGCGCCTTTGATGGACCAGTACTTC	CAISESGAAPLMDQYF
TRBD1	TRBV7-2	few	TRBJ1-5	TGTGCCAGCAGCTTTGGCAGGGGGTTTGACAATCAGCCCCAGCATTTT	CASSFGRGFDNQPQHF
TRBD1	TRBV28	few	TRBJ2-7	TGTGCCAGCAGTCCGCCGGGACAGGGCGGCGAGCAGTACTTC	CASSPPGQGGEQYF
.	TRBV30	.	TRBJ2-7	TGTGCCTGGAGTGCCCCGGTCCATTCCTACGAGCAGTACTTC	CAWSAPVHSYEQYF
.	TRBV20-1	.	TRBJ2-7	TGCAGTGCTAGATTCGGGGTCTCCTACAATGAGCAGTACTTC	CSARFGVSYNEQYF
TRBD1	TRBV6-6	.	TRBJ2-5	TGTGCCAGCAAAGAGACAGGGTACCAAGAGACCCAGTACTTC	CASKETGYQETQYF
.	TRBV7-9	.	TRBJ1-2	TGTGCCAGCAGCCCCGACAGGATTTCCTATGGCTACACCTTC	CASSPDRISYGYTF
TRBD2	TRBV9	once	TRBJ2-1	TGTGCCAGCAGCGCTAGCGGGGGGAACTACAATGAGCAGTTCTTC	CASSASGGNYNEQFF
.	TRBV7-8	.	TRBJ2-7	TGTGCCAGCAGCTTAATTGGGGGAGAGACCTACGAGCAGTACTTC	CASSLIGGETYEQYF
.	TRBV7-2	many	TRBJ1-2	TGTGCCAGCAGCCTAGCGGGGTATGGCTACACCTTC	CASSLAGYGYTF
TRBD2	TRBV19	few	TRBJ2-7	TGTGCCAGTAGCCCCGAAGCGGGAGTGGTAGACAATGAGCAGTACTTC	CASSPEAGVVDNEQYF
TRBD2	TRBV6-6	.	TRBJ2-1	TGTGCCAGCACGCAGCGGGGGGGAGGTGAGCAGTTCTTC	CASTQRGGGEQFF
.	TRBV12-3/TRBV12-4	few	TRBJ2-5	TGTGCCAGCCTATCATGGGGGGCGGGACAAGAGACCCAGTACTTC	CASLSWGAGQETQYF
TRBD2	TRBV10-3	many	TRBJ2-3	TGTGCCATCAGCCGGACTAGCGGGGCCTCCACAGATACGCAGTATTTT	CAISRTSGASTDTQYF
.	TRBV25-1	.	TRBJ1-6	TGTGCCAGCAGTGAATCATCTAGGGGATGGTCACCCCTCCACTTT	CASSESSRGWSPLHF
TRBD1	TRBV27	.	TRBJ2-6	TGTGCCACCATGGTTAGGACAGGGGCCCCCTCTGGGGCCAACGTCCTGACTTTC	CATMVRTGAPSGANVLTF
.	TRBV27	few	TRBJ2-1	TGTGCCAGCGTATCCGCCTGGGGGGCAGGCTCCTACAATGAGCAGTTCTTC	CASVSAWGAGSYNEQFF
.	TRBV21-1	few	TRBJ2-7	TGTGCCAGCAGCAAAGAGGTAGCGGGACGACGTTACGAGCAGTACTTC	CASSKEVAGRRYEQYF